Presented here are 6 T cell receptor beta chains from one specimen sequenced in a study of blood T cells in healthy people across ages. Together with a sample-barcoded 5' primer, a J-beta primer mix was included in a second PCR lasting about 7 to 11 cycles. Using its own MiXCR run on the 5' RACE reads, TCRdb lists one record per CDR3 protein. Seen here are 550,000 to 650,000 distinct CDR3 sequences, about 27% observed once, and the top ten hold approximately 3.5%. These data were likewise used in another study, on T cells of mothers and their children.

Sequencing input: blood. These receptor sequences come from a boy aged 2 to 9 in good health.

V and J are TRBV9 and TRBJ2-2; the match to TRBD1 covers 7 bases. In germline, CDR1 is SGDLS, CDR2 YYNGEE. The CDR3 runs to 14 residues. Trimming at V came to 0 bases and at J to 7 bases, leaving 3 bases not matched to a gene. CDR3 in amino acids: CASSVDAGGGELFF. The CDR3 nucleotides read TGTGCCAGCAGCGTAGACGCAGGGGGCGGGGAGCTGTTTTTT.

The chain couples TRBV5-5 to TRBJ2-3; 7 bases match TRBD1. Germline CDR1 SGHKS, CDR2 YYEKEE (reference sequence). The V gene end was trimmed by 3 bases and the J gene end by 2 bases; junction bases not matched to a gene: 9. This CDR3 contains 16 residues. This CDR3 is CASSSIPGGNTDTQYF. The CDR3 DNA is TGTGCCAGCAGCTCTATCCCAGGGGGTAACACAGATACGCAGTATTTT. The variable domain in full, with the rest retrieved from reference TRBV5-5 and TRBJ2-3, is DAGVTQSPTHLIKTRGQQVTLRCSPISGHKSVSWYQQVLGQGPQFIFQYYEKEERGRGNFPDRFSARQFPNYSSELNVNALLLGDSALYLCASSSIPGGNTDTQYFGPGTRLTVL.

The CDR3 protein is CASSVSGRARNEQFF. DNA for the CDR3: TGTGCCAGCAGTGTTAGCGGGAGGGCCCGCAATGAGCAGTTCTTC. The genes are TRBV12-3 or TRBV12-4 and TRBJ2-1; 11 bases match TRBD2. Trimming at V came to 5 bases and at J to 6 bases, leaving 6 bases not matched to a gene. The CDR3 is made up of 15 amino acids.

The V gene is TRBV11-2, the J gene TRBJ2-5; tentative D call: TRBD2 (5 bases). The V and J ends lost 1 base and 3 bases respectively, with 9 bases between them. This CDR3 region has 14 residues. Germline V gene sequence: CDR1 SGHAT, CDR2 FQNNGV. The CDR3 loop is CASSLAWREETQYF. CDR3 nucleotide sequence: TGTGCCAGCAGCTTAGCGTGGCGGGAAGAGACCCAGTACTTC.

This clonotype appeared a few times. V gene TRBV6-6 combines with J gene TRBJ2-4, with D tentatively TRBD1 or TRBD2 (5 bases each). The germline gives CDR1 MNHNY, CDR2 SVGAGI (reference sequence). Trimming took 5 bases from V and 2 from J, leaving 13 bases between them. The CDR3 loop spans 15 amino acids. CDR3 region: CASSDPGHPKNIQYF. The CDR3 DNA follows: TGTGCCAGCAGTGATCCGGGGCATCCCAAAAACATTCAGTACTTC.

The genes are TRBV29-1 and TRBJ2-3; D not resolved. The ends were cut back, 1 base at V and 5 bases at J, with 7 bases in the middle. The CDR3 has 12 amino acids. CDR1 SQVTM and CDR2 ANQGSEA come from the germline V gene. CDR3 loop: CSVEVTGDTQYF. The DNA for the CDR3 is TGCAGCGTTGAAGTGACGGGAGATACGCAGTATTTT.